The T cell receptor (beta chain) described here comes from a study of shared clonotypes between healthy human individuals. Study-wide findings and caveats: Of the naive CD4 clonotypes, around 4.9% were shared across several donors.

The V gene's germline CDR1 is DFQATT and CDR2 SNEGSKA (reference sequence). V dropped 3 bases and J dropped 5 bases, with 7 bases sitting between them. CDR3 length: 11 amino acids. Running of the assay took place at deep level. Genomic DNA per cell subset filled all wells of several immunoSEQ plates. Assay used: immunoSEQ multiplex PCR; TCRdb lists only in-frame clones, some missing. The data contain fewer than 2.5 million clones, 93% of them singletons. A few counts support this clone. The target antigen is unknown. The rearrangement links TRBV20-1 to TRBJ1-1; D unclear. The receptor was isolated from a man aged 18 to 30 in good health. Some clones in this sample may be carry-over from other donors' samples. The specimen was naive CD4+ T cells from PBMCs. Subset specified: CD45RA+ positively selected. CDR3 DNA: TGCAGTGCTAGTGCAGGAACTGAAGCTTTCTTT. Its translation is CSASAGTEAFF.